This TCR beta chain was observed in a study of cytomegalovirus exposure and HLA in healthy donors. 13 Jbeta primers and 60 Vbeta primers were used for the PCR. Assay: immunoSEQ multiplex PCR; the TCRdb copy retains only in-frame clones and omits some. The data show about 39,000 clones, and the top ten clones hold approximately 3%. V gave up 8 bases and J gave up 5 bases; unmatched junction bases: 8. Germline assignment: CDR1 KGHSH and CDR2 LQKENI. This CDR3 comprises 13 residues. The sample was PBMCs. This receptor was identified in a woman under 40 in good health and CMV-seropositive. The V gene is TRBV18, the J gene TRBJ2-5, with TRBD1 matching 7 bases. DNA of the CDR3: TGTGCCAGCCCACAGGGGTCTCAGGAGACCCAGTACTTC. Translated, it gives CASPQGSQETQYF.